A single sample is the source of the 14 T cell receptor beta chains below, sequenced in a study of T-cell reconstitution after alpha-beta-depleted transplantation in children. Using unique molecular identifiers, the investigators prepared the TCRbeta library. TCRdb reprocessed the PCR reads via MiXCR and lists one record per CDR3 protein. The sample consists of about a million distinct CDR3 sequences, about 29% of them appearing once. The starting material was PBMCs, mostly from graft donor cells, obtained 360 days after TCRalphabeta/CD19-depleted stem cell transplant. The source is a boy in the first two years of life who had a stem cell transplant for SCID, so the T cells may come from the graft donor.

This clonotype has a handful of counts. The J gene is TRBJ1-6, the V gene TRBV5-1; perhaps TRBD1 as D (5 bases). Trimming cost V 4 bases and J 8 bases, with 19 bases left between them. Germline CDR1 SGHRS, CDR2 YFSETQ. There are 16 residues in the CDR3. CDR3 coding DNA: TGCGCCAGCAGCCTGTCTTCTAGGGGTGGGGATTCACCCCTCCACTTT. The encoded protein is CASSLSSRGGDSPLHF.

This clonotype appeared a few times. The CDR3 DNA reads as TGCGCCAGCAGCTTGGCCAGATCCTTTGAAACTGAAGCTTTCTTT. Translated: CASSLARSFETEAFF. The chain has TRBV5-1 and TRBJ1-1; D unresolved. The CDR3 has 15 amino acids. Trimming removed 0 bases at V and 5 bases at J, with 14 bases between. The germline V gene encodes CDR1 SGHRS and CDR2 YFSETQ.

This clonotype was found a few times. The rearrangement uses TRBV27 and TRBJ2-1, with D possibly TRBD2 on 7 matching bases. With 7 bases removed from V and 10 bases from J, the gap between germline ends came to 26 bases. Per germline, CDR1 MNHEY and CDR2 SMNVEV (reference sequence). CDR3 length equals 16 residues. CDR3 residues: CASTVGGEWGLREQFF. The CDR3 bases are TGTGCCAGCACCGTAGGGGGGGAATGGGGGTTGCGGGAGCAGTTCTTC.

This clonotype was observed a handful of times. The chain recombines TRBV20-1 with TRBJ1-1; D is uncertain. The CDR3 contains 13 residues. The V and J ends lost 5 bases and 6 bases respectively, with 16 bases between them. Germline CDR1 reads DFQATT; CDR2 reads SNEGSKA (reference sequence). CDR3 DNA: TGCAGTGCTCCCTGTGGCACGAGGGCTGAAGCTTTCTTT. This codes for CSAPCGTRAEAFF.

The chain has TRBV7-9 and TRBJ2-3; possibly TRBD2 for D (5 bases). The CDR3 spans 15 residues. Trimming cost V 5 bases and J 1 base, with 13 bases left between them. From germline, CDR1 is SEHNR and CDR2 FQNEAQ (reference sequence). The CDR3 protein is CASSPQRLGTDTQYF. As DNA, the CDR3 is TGTGCCAGCAGCCCCCAGCGGCTGGGCACAGATACGCAGTATTTT.

Worth noting for this clonotype: At one end the junction does not follow the germline gene, possibly because of a read error. The V call is TRBV12-3 or TRBV12-4, the J call TRBJ1-5, with no clear D. The CDR3 is 14 amino acids. The CDR3 bases are TGTGCCAGCAGGTTAGGGCCCGGCCTACAGCCCCAGCATTTT. Amino acids: CASRLGPGLQPQHF.

This sequence joins TRBV15 and TRBJ2-7, with 7 bases lining up with TRBD2. The trim removed 5 bases at V and 0 bases at J, leaving 7 bases unmatched. The CDR3 covers 15 residues. Germline V gives CDR1 LNHNV, CDR2 YYDKDF (reference sequence). The CDR3 loop is CATSPRGETSYEQYF. CDR3 DNA sequence: TGTGCCACCAGCCCCCGGGGGGAAACCTCCTACGAGCAGTACTTC.

The rearrangement joins TRBV5-1 to TRBJ1-1; D remains unclear. The CDR3 is 12 amino acids. Germline CDR1 is SGHRS and CDR2 is YFSETQ. Trimming took 1 base from V and 6 from J, leaving 7 bases between them. The CDR3 DNA is TGCGCCAGCAGCTTGAAGGGCCCTGAAGCTTTCTTT. Translation gives CASSLKGPEAFF. Variable domain in full (rest from reference TRBV5-1 and TRBJ1-1): KAGVTQTPRYLIKTRGQQVTLSCSPISGHRSVSWYQQTPGQGLQFLFEYFSETQRNKGNFPGRFSGRQFSNSRSEMNVSTLELGDSALYLCASSLKGPEAFFGQGTRLTVV.

V usage is TRBV12-3 or TRBV12-4 and J usage is TRBJ1-3, with a possible D match to TRBD1 (5 bases). V was pared by 6 bases and J by 7 bases, with 16 bases between. The CDR3 length is 14 residues. CDR3 sequence (DNA): TGTGCCAGCAGCTTGGGGGAGTTTAGGAACACCATATATTTT. Translation: CASSLGEFRNTIYF.

The J gene is TRBJ2-7, the V gene TRBV5-1; tentatively, D is TRBD1 (6 bases). Germline-derived CDR1 and CDR2 are SGHRS and YFSETQ. This CDR3 has 13 residues. The V and J ends lost 2 bases and 9 bases respectively, with 15 bases between them. The CDR3 is CASSLDRQAGQYF. Written as DNA, the CDR3 is TGCGCCAGCAGCTTAGACAGACAGGCTGGGCAGTACTTC.

The chain couples TRBV28 to TRBJ2-5; TRBD1 or TRBD2 may be the D gene (5 bases each). The CDR3 loop spans 15 amino acids. The V end was cut by 3 bases, the J end by 0 bases, with 11 bases between. Germline V gene sequence: CDR1 MDHEN, CDR2 SYDVKM. CDR3 amino acids: CASSLVGTYQETQYF. DNA for the CDR3: TGTGCCAGCAGTTTGGTCGGGACGTACCAAGAGACCCAGTACTTC. The full variable domain, its missing parts supplied by reference TRBV28 and TRBJ2-5, is DVKVTQSSRYLVKRTGEKVFLECVQDMDHENMFWYRQDPGLGLRLIYFSYDVKMKEKGDIPEGYSVSREKKERFSLILESASTNQTSMYLCASSLVGTYQETQYFGPGTRLLVL.

This clonotype came up a few times. The chain is built from TRBV29-1 and TRBJ2-1; D is uncertain. CDR1 and CDR2 (germline): SQVTM, ANQGSEA. V gave up 3 bases and J gave up 6 bases, with 12 bases separating them. This CDR3 spans 13 amino acids. CDR3 loop: CSVDGQLPNEQFF. As DNA, the CDR3 is TGCAGCGTTGATGGGCAGCTCCCCAATGAGCAGTTCTTC.

J is TRBJ1-5 and V is TRBV27, with 9 bases matching TRBD1. With V trimmed by 1 base and J by 6 bases, 10 bases remained unmatched. Germline-derived CDR1 and CDR2 are MNHEY and SMNVEV (reference sequence). The CDR3 spans 17 residues. CDR3 sequence (DNA): TGTGCCAGCAGTTTATTGCCCCCAGGGACAGGGCCTCAGCCCCAGCATTTT. Translated, it gives CASSLLPPGTGPQPQHF.

This rearrangement joins TRBV2 to TRBJ2-3; D ambiguous. The CDR3 runs 19 residues. Trimming removed 5 bases at V and 3 bases at J, with 27 bases between. Germline values: CDR1 SNHLY, CDR2 FYNNEI. Here the CDR3 DNA reads TGTGCCAGCAGTTCTGGAAAACTCGGGCCAGGCGCCATTACAGATACGCAGTATTTT. It yields the protein CASSSGKLGPGAITDTQYF.